A selection of T cell receptor beta chains follows, all from one sample in a study of T cell responses to AZD1222 COVID-19 vaccine. Method: immunoSEQ multiplex PCR; TCRdb's copy keeps in-frame clones and lacks some. The repertoire holds approximately 140,000 clones, with about 81% as singletons. This sample comprised peripheral blood, obtained on day 0 of MenACWY control vaccination. The source is an adult in good health. Both conserved end residues are part of each CDR3. Fields, in order: J gene, D gene, CDR3 length, V gene, clone size, CDR3 DNA, CDR3 protein. The D gene is left open where the match is weak. For some rows the clone size is stated as once, few or many, or as a class when expanded; others skip it.

J: TRBJ1-6; D: .; length: 14; V: TRBV28; size: .; DNA: TGTGCCAGCAGTTGGAGGGGGGGTAATTCACCCCTCCACTTT; CDR3: CASSWRGGNSPLHF
J: TRBJ1-5; D: .; length: 13; V: TRBV12-3/TRBV12-4; size: medium-sized; DNA: TGTGCCAGCAGTTTCGGGGAAAATCAGCCCCAGCATTTT; CDR3: CASSFGENQPQHF
J: TRBJ2-6; D: .; length: 15; V: TRBV6-4; size: .; DNA: TGTGCCAGCACTAAAGACTCCTCTGGGGCCAACGTCCTGACTTTC; CDR3: CASTKDSSGANVLTF
J: TRBJ1-1; D: .; length: 12; V: TRBV7-2; size: .; DNA: TGTGCCAGCAGCTTGGGGGTTACTGAAGCTTTCTTT; CDR3: CASSLGVTEAFF
J: TRBJ1-1; D: .; length: 13; V: TRBV3-1/TRBV3-2; size: .; DNA: TGTGCCAGCAGCCGCGGGAGGAACACTGAAGCTTTCTTT; CDR3: CASSRGRNTEAFF
J: TRBJ2-1; D: TRBD1; length: 16; V: TRBV13; size: once; DNA: TGTGCCAGCAGCCCGCGACAGGGGCGGGGATTTAATGAGCAGTTCTTC; CDR3: CASSPRQGRGFNEQFF
J: TRBJ2-5; D: TRBD1; length: 15; V: TRBV5-8; size: .; DNA: TGTGCCAGCAGCTTGGGGACAGGGGGTCGGGAGACCCAGTACTTC; CDR3: CASSLGTGGRETQYF
J: TRBJ1-3; D: TRBD1; length: 14; V: TRBV5-1; size: .; DNA: TGCGCCAGCAGACAGGGGGTGGATGGAAACACCATATATTTT; CDR3: CASRQGVDGNTIYF
J: TRBJ2-7; D: .; length: 16; V: TRBV11-2; size: .; DNA: TGTGCCAGCAGCTTAGTCTTTTGGGGTTCTACCTACGAGCAGTACTTC; CDR3: CASSLVFWGSTYEQYF
J: TRBJ2-6; D: .; length: 19; V: TRBV19; size: few; DNA: TGTGCCAGTAGTATGTTCCGGGAACCCCTAATCTCTGGGGCCAACGTCCTGACTTTC; CDR3: CASSMFREPLISGANVLTF
J: TRBJ2-1; D: TRBD1; length: 15; V: TRBV4-1; size: .; DNA: TGCGCCAGCAGCCAAGGCCACAGGGGAAACAATGAGCAGTTCTTC; CDR3: CASSQGHRGNNEQFF
J: TRBJ2-1; D: .; length: 15; V: TRBV7-9; size: .; DNA: TGTGCCAGCAGCCCCAAGACTAGTTTTTACAATGAGCAGTTCTTC; CDR3: CASSPKTSFYNEQFF
J: TRBJ2-7; D: .; length: 14; V: TRBV3-1/TRBV3-2; size: .; DNA: TGTGCCAGCAGCCAAGGAGGACCACTGTACGAGCAGTACTTC; CDR3: CASSQGGPLYEQYF
J: TRBJ1-4; D: .; length: 13; V: TRBV9; size: .; DNA: TGTGCCAGCAACAGTGGGGCGAGTGAAAAACTGTTTTTT; CDR3: CASNSGASEKLFF
J: TRBJ2-3; D: .; length: 15; V: TRBV18; size: .; DNA: TGTGCCAGCTCACCCCAGACTAGTAGCCCAGATACGCAGTATTTT; CDR3: CASSPQTSSPDTQYF
J: TRBJ1-1; D: TRBD1; length: 13; V: TRBV12-3/TRBV12-4; size: once; DNA: TGTGCCAGCAGGCGACAGGGGTACACTGAAGCTTTCTTT; CDR3: CASRRQGYTEAFF
J: TRBJ2-1; D: TRBD2; length: 14; V: TRBV6-2/TRBV6-3; size: .; DNA: TGTGCCAGCAGCTCAGGACTAGCGGGGGTCGGGCAGTTCTTC; CDR3: CASSSGLAGVGQFF
J: TRBJ1-6; D: TRBD1; length: 15; V: TRBV19; size: .; DNA: TGTGCCAGTACCTCCTATGGGACAGGGGGCTCACCCCTCCACTTT; CDR3: CASTSYGTGGSPLHF
J: TRBJ2-2; D: .; length: 15; V: TRBV5-1; size: .; DNA: TGCGCCAGCAGCACCGTGGACAGGAACACCGGGGAGCTGTTTTTT; CDR3: CASSTVDRNTGELFF
J: TRBJ1-6; D: TRBD1; length: 18; V: TRBV2; size: .; DNA: TGTGCCAGCAGTGACCTCGGACAGGGCAGGACCTATAATTCACCCCTCCACTTT; CDR3: CASSDLGQGRTYNSPLHF
J: TRBJ2-5; D: .; length: 18; V: TRBV19; size: .; DNA: TGTGCCAGTAGTATATATAGCCAGGGGATGAGTGGCGGGGAGACCCAGTACTTC; CDR3: CASSIYSQGMSGGETQYF
J: TRBJ1-1; D: .; length: 14; V: TRBV5-8; size: .; DNA: TGTGCCAGCAGCTTGGCACAGGGGAACACTGAAGCTTTCTTT; CDR3: CASSLAQGNTEAFF
J: TRBJ1-6; D: .; length: 12; V: TRBV25-1; size: few; DNA: TGTGCCAGCAGTACGGTCAATTCACCCCTCCACTTT; CDR3: CASSTVNSPLHF
J: TRBJ1-6; D: .; length: 14; V: TRBV10-2; size: .; DNA: TGCGCCAGCAGTGAGTCTAGGAATAATTCACCCCTCCACTTT; CDR3: CASSESRNNSPLHF
J: TRBJ2-5; D: .; length: 15; V: TRBV3-1/TRBV3-2; size: .; DNA: TGTGCCAGCAGCCAAGTGACAGCCTTCCAAGAGACCCAGTACTTC; CDR3: CASSQVTAFQETQYF
J: TRBJ2-7; D: .; length: 13; V: TRBV2; size: .; DNA: TGTGCCAGCAGTGAATTTAGGGCTGACGAGCAGTACTTC; CDR3: CASSEFRADEQYF
J: TRBJ1-4; D: TRBD1; length: 15; V: TRBV5-1; size: .; DNA: TGCGCCAGCAGCCCTGGACAGGGGGGGAGTGAAAAACTGTTTTTT; CDR3: CASSPGQGGSEKLFF
J: TRBJ1-3; D: .; length: 13; V: TRBV19; size: .; DNA: TGTGCCAGTAGTATTAAGGGTGGAAACACCATATATTTT; CDR3: CASSIKGGNTIYF
J: TRBJ2-5; D: TRBD1; length: 14; V: TRBV5-6; size: .; DNA: TGTGCCAGCAGCCCTGGACAGGGCCAAGAGACCCAGTACTTC; CDR3: CASSPGQGQETQYF
J: TRBJ2-1; D: TRBD1; length: 14; V: TRBV6-5; size: .; DNA: TGTGCCAGCAGCAGACAGGGGTCCTACAATGAGCAGTTCTTC; CDR3: CASSRQGSYNEQFF
J: TRBJ1-5; D: .; length: 13; V: TRBV2; size: .; DNA: TGTGCCAGCAGTTTGGACAGCAATCAGCCCCAGCATTTT; CDR3: CASSLDSNQPQHF
J: TRBJ1-2; D: .; length: 12; V: TRBV15; size: .; DNA: TGTGCCACCAGTACAGGGCGGAGTGGCTACACCTTC; CDR3: CATSTGRSGYTF
J: TRBJ2-2; D: .; length: 14; V: TRBV3-1/TRBV3-2; size: .; DNA: TGTGCCAGCAGTTTGACAGACTTCACCGGGGAGCTGTTTTTT; CDR3: CASSLTDFTGELFF
J: TRBJ1-4; D: .; length: 15; V: TRBV6-5; size: .; DNA: TGTGCCAGCAGTTTCGGACAGATAAGCCCAGAAAAACTGTTTTTT; CDR3: CASSFGQISPEKLFF
J: TRBJ2-1; D: .; length: 17; V: TRBV11-2; size: once; DNA: TGTGCCAGCAGCTTATCTCTTCCAGGGAACTCCTACAATGAGCAGTTCTTC; CDR3: CASSLSLPGNSYNEQFF
J: TRBJ2-2; D: TRBD1; length: 16; V: TRBV19; size: .; DNA: TGTGCCAGTAGTATGGGGACAGGACCTTTTGGCGGGGAGCTGTTTTTT; CDR3: CASSMGTGPFGGELFF
J: TRBJ1-6; D: .; length: 16; V: TRBV27; size: .; DNA: TGTGCCAGCAGTAGACGAAACCTCTCCTATAATTCACCCCTCCACTTT; CDR3: CASSRRNLSYNSPLHF